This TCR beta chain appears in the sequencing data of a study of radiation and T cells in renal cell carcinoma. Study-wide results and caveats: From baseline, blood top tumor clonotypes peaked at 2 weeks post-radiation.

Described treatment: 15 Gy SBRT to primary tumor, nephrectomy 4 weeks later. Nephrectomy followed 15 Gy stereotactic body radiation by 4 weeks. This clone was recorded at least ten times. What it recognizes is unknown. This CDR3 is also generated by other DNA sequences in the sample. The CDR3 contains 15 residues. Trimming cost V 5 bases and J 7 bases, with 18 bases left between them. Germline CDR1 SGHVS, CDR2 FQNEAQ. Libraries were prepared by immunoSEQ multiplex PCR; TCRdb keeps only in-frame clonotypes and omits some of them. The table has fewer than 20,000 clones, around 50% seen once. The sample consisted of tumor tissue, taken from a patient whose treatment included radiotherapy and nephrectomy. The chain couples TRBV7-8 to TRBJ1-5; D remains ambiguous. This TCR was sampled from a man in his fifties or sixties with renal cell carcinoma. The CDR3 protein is CASSLHQGPSQPQHF. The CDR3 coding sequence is TGTGCCAGCAGCCTCCATCAAGGGCCCAGCCAGCCCCAGCATTTT.